The subject of this entry is one T cell receptor beta chain. Antigen specificity is unknown. In the sorted-subset replicate PCRs, around 0.2 ug DNA, tens of thousands of T cell genomes, was used. Sequencing used immunoSEQ multiplex PCR; TCRdb keeps in-frame clones, though not all of them. The table has hundreds of thousands of clones, around 96% seen once. Naivety among CD8 cells was defined by CD45RO negativity and positive CCR7 selection, thereby excluding terminally differentiated effector memory CD45RA+ cells. HIV-negative, healthy adults without recent acute infections or vaccinations were the donors. The data were obtained in a study of shared clonotypes between healthy human individuals. Study results and caveats: Represented diversity (both genetic and exposure-history) was limited by the small number of donors.

The CDR3 loop spans 11 amino acids. Trimming took 0 bases from V and 7 from J, leaving 7 bases between them. Germline CDR1 DFQATT, CDR2 SNEGSKA (reference sequence). The TCR originated in a woman in her thirties in good health. The chain couples TRBV20-1 to TRBJ2-7, with D unresolved. The specimen sequenced was naive CD8+ T cells sorted from blood. CDR3 loop: CSAREPGEQYF. The CDR3 DNA sequence: TGCAGTGCTAGAGAACCTGGGGAGCAGTACTTC.